A single sample is the source of the 18 T cell receptor beta chains below, sequenced in a study of blood T cell repertoires in COVID-19. Generated by immunoSEQ multiplex PCR, the TCRdb table keeps only in-frame clones and is missing some. Seen here are roughly 230,000 clones, around 88% observed once, and the top ten hold roughly 8.6%. The sequenced material came from peripheral blood. All receptors derive from a man in his forties with active or convalescent COVID-19.

This chain connects TRBV2 to TRBJ2-2; D is possibly TRBD1 (6 bases). The germline V gene encodes CDR1 SNHLY and CDR2 FYNNEI. The CDR3 contains 14 residues. V dropped 5 bases and J dropped 4 bases, with 11 bases sitting between them. In DNA, the CDR3 is TGTGCCAGCAGTATGACAGGCCTCACCGGGGAGCTGTTTTTT. Residues: CASSMTGLTGELFF.

The V and J genes are TRBV24-1 and TRBJ2-2; D may be TRBD1 (6 bases). Germline V gene lookup returns CDR1 KGHDR and CDR2 SFDVKD. Between the trimmed V and J ends, which lost 5 bases and 3 bases, there was a span of 9 bases. There are 14 residues in the CDR3. The CDR3 spells CATSAGTYTGELFF. CDR3 sequence (DNA): TGTGCCACCAGTGCCGGGACATACACCGGGGAGCTGTTTTTT.

The CDR3, as DNA: TGTGCCAGCAGCCAAGATTGGACAGGGGAGGGCTACACCTTC. Translating it yields CASSQDWTGEGYTF. V is TRBV3-1 (or the pseudogene TRBV3-2) and J is TRBJ1-2, with 9 bases fitting TRBD1. With V trimmed by 0 bases and J by 8 bases, 4 bases remained unmatched. The CDR3 length is 14 residues. The germline CDR1 and CDR2 sequences are LGHDT and YNNKEL (reference sequence).

The sample holds a few counts of this clone. The rearrangement links TRBV27 to TRBJ2-1, with D tentatively TRBD2 (5 bases). The germline gives CDR1 MNHEY, CDR2 SMNVEV (reference sequence). V lost 6 bases, J lost 6 bases, and 15 bases lay in between. The CDR3 has 14 amino acids. The CDR3 DNA reads TGTGCCAGCAGCCGTTCAGCGGTGGGCAATGAGCAGTTCTTC. Amino acid sequence: CASSRSAVGNEQFF.

The chain carries TRBV11-2 and TRBJ1-2; D is possibly TRBD1 (5 bases). The germline gives CDR1 SGHAT, CDR2 FQNNGV. The CDR3 runs to 15 residues. V was clipped by 0 bases and J by 2 bases, with 10 bases between them. The CDR3: CASSLETGSNYGYTF. DNA for the CDR3: TGTGCCAGCAGCTTAGAAACAGGTTCCAACTATGGCTACACCTTC.

The chain links TRBV29-1 to TRBJ1-6, with 7 positions matching TRBD1. The CDR3 covers 15 residues. Germline CDR1 is SQVTM and CDR2 is ANQGSEA. V trimming: 4 bases; J trimming: 6 bases; junction bases outside the gene matches: 9. The CDR3 DNA reads TGCAGCGTTGCGATTGGGACAGACTCTAATTCACCCCTCCACTTT. Its translation: CSVAIGTDSNSPLHF.

The genes are TRBV5-1 and TRBJ2-1, with 8 bases fitting TRBD2. Germline V gene data show CDR1 as SGHRS and CDR2 as YFSETQ. The CDR3 is made up of 17 amino acids. Trimming removed 4 bases from V and 3 bases from J; junction bases left unmatched: 12. In DNA form, the CDR3 reads TGCGCCAGCAGCATATCCCTTCGCGGGAGGCTCTACAATGAGCAGTTCTTC. This translates into CASSISLRGRLYNEQFF.

The chain carries TRBV28 and TRBJ2-7; 7 positions agree with TRBD1. After removal of 4 bases from V and 6 bases from J, the junction contained 9 bases not matched to a gene. The CDR3 extends over 14 amino acids. Germline CDR1 reads MDHEN; CDR2 reads SYDVKM. Written as DNA, the CDR3 is TGTGCCAGCAGTTCCCCAGGGACAGCCACCGAGCAGTACTTC. Encoded protein: CASSSPGTATEQYF. Looking up the rest from reference TRBV28 and TRBJ2-7 gives the full variable domain: DVKVTQSSRYLVKRTGEKVFLECVQDMDHENMFWYRQDPGLGLRLIYFSYDVKMKEKGDIPEGYSVSREKKERFSLILESASTNQTSMYLCASSSPGTATEQYFGPGTRLTVT.

The gene calls are TRBV24-1 and TRBJ2-1; 8 nucleotides align to TRBD2. Germline CDR1 KGHDR, CDR2 SFDVKD. V was pared by 1 base and J by 4 bases, with 5 bases of the junction left unmatched. The CDR3 length is 16 residues. The CDR3 region is CATSDLGGGNYNEQFF. The CDR3, as DNA: TGTGCCACCAGTGATTTAGGCGGGGGGAATTACAATGAGCAGTTCTTC.

The gene calls are TRBV2 and TRBJ2-7; D is undetermined. Germline CDR1 reads SNHLY; CDR2 reads FYNNEI. This CDR3 contains 14 residues. The V and J ends lost 3 bases and 2 bases respectively, with 11 bases between them. The DNA of the CDR3 is TGTGCCAGCAGTGATGGTTGGCCGACCTACGAGCAGTACTTC. As protein: CASSDGWPTYEQYF.

This clone came up once. V gene TRBV6-1 combines with J gene TRBJ1-1; D not certain. The ends were cut back, 3 bases at V and 2 bases at J, with 7 bases in the middle. The germline V gene encodes CDR1 MNHNS and CDR2 SASEGT. CDR3 length: 13 residues. The DNA for the CDR3 is TGTGCCAGCAGTGATGTCAGAAACACTGAAGCTTTCTTT. The encoded protein is CASSDVRNTEAFF.

This sequence joins TRBV5-8 and TRBJ1-3; D may be TRBD1 (5 bases). Per germline, CDR1 SGHTS and CDR2 YDEGEE. The V gene lost 0 bases and the J gene lost 0 bases, with 16 bases spanning the gap. CDR3 length: 18 amino acids. The CDR3 sequence is CASSLVILTGLSGNTIYF. Here the CDR3 DNA reads TGTGCCAGCAGCTTGGTCATCCTCACAGGCCTCTCTGGAAACACCATATATTTT. Full variable domain (missing parts from reference TRBV5-8 and TRBJ1-3): EAGVTQSPTHLIKTRGQQATLRCSPISGHTSVYWYQQALGLGLQFLLWYDEGEERNRGNFPPRFSGRQFPNYSSELNVNALELEDSALYLCASSLVILTGLSGNTIYFGEGSWLTVV.

The gene calls are TRBV18 and TRBJ1-6, with TRBD1 identical over 7 bases. The CDR3 runs 14 residues. Germline CDR1 KGHSH, CDR2 LQKENI. The V gene end was trimmed by 6 bases and the J gene end by 5 bases; junction bases not matched to a gene: 4. The CDR3 bases are TGTGCCAGCTCCCCGACAGGGAATAATTCACCCCTCCACTTT. It translates to CASSPTGNNSPLHF.

The genes are TRBV28 and TRBJ1-6, with D possibly matching TRBD1 (6 bases). With 4 bases removed from V and 6 bases from J, the gap between germline ends came to 13 bases. There are 15 residues in the CDR3. Germline loops: CDR1 MDHEN, CDR2 SYDVKM. The CDR3 region has the DNA TGTGCCAGCAGTTCAGGGGAAGTGCCTAATTCACCCCTCCACTTT. Translation: CASSSGEVPNSPLHF.

This sequence joins TRBV29-1 and TRBJ2-1; D gene ambiguous. V was cut by 5 bases and J by 4 bases, with 9 bases left in between. This CDR3 has 12 amino acids. Germline CDR1 reads SQVTM; CDR2 reads ANQGSEA. CDR3 coding DNA: TGCAGCGTTATTCGAGAATACAATGAGCAGTTCTTC. Residues: CSVIREYNEQFF.

The genes are TRBV7-2 and TRBJ2-3; D ambiguous. V was cut by 8 bases and J by 4 bases, with 16 bases left in between. The CDR3 covers 14 residues. Germline V gives CDR1 SGHTA, CDR2 FQGNSA. This CDR3 reads CASAPAGFADTQYF. CDR3 in DNA: TGTGCCAGCGCCCCTGCAGGTTTCGCAGATACGCAGTATTTT.

The V and J genes are TRBV5-5 and TRBJ1-1; TRBD1 matches 8 bases. This CDR3 comprises 18 residues. The V and J ends lost 3 bases and 1 base, in that order; junction bases with no gene match: 14. CDR1 and CDR2 from the germline V gene are SGHKS and YYEKEE (reference sequence). The CDR3, as DNA: TGTGCCAGCAGCTCCGCCGTGGGCAGGGGGCGGTGGAACACTGAAGCTTTCTTT. Translated: CASSSAVGRGRWNTEAFF.

The rearrangement joins TRBV6-5 to TRBJ2-7; D is perhaps TRBD2 (5 bases). V gave up 6 bases and J gave up 9 bases, with 18 bases separating them. Germline loops: CDR1 MNHEY, CDR2 SVGAGI. The CDR3 has 13 amino acids. The CDR3 here is CASSEGPQLAQYF. The CDR3 DNA reads TGTGCCAGCAGCGAGGGTCCTCAGTTGGCGCAGTACTTC.